This T cell receptor beta chain was profiled in a study of blood T cell repertoires in COVID-19 (dated by TCRdb to 2018 to 2021). Study-wide context: Samples covering the acute and convalescent phases of COVID-19 were provided by collaborators in the United States, Italy and Spain. The material from the prospective study consisted of cDNA or gDNA derived from T cells, B-cell-depleted T cells, or PBMCs. Subjects who had been exposed to COVID-19, were actively infected with it, or had recovered from it provided the deeply sampled blood TCRbeta repertoires that made up the dataset. A freely available public database, intended as a resource for researchers studying the immune response to SARS-CoV-2, is where the repertoires were released. The samples were drawn from two sources: the first 160 participants of the ongoing ImmuneRACE study, and 1,000 to 1,500 subjects contributed by 6 global collaborators. Nearly every sample came with metadata listing a de-identified subject ID, COVID-19 status, age in years and sex. Where available, HLA class I and class II types were obtained from metadata supplied by the sample provider rather than from assay-based typing. Study-wide conclusions, independent of this receptor: How much clinical and demographic metadata was included differed by source and by participant, and the metadata was provided uncurated.

This clone was seen once. Its cognate antigen has yet to be identified. Per-base quality was not reported, and no clone a single base away is much larger than it. Each collaborating institution followed its own protocols to collect whole blood in K2EDTA tubes. For TCRbeta analysis, collaborators shipped samples in one of three forms: frozen whole blood, isolated PBMCs, or DNA extracted from either of those sample types. TCRbeta CDR3 regions were amplified from genomic DNA by means of the immunoSEQ Assay, a bias-controlled multiplex PCR. For the original study's pipeline: Nucleated cell counts per sample were estimated from amplification of reference gene primers within the assay. Sequence reads were collapsed and filtered to measure the absolute abundance of every unique TCRbeta CDR3 rearrangement. Productive Simpson clonality was computed per sample as the square root of Simpson's diversity index over productive rearrangements. In its TCRdb copy, this immuneACCESS table keeps in-frame sequences only and misses some clones. Where compared with another copy, unresolved V genes explain less than half of these, and the others have no known cause. The DNA was the basis for D and trimming; V, J and clone size are from that table. This sample gives approximately 46,000 clones in total; more than 75% of them show up just once. The top ten constitute 13% of the sample.

The CDR3 runs 17 residues from the cysteine to the phenylalanine. Here the CDR3 DNA is all that survives: 51 bases in frame from base 1. Via the germline V gene, CDR1 is SNHLY and CDR2 FYNNEI. V trim: 7 bases; J trim: 2 bases; unmatched bases: 11. Sequencing was performed on peripheral blood. The chain links TRBV2 with TRBJ2-6; TRBD1 agrees with 7 junctional bases. The TCR sequence derives from a woman aged 65 to 85 in a cohort sampled during active COVID-19. The DNA reads TGTGCCAGCATTATTGACAGGGCGTCACCTGGGGCCAACGTCCTGACTTTC. Its coded protein is CASIIDRASPGANVLTF. When the CDR3 is completed using the reference TRBV2 and TRBJ2-6 genes on either side, the full variable domain is EPEVTQTPSHQVTQMGQEVILRCVPISNHLYFYWYRQILGQKVEFLVSFYNNEISEKSEIFDDQFSVERPDGSNFTLKIRSTKLEDSAMYFCASIIDRASPGANVLTFGAGSRLTVL.